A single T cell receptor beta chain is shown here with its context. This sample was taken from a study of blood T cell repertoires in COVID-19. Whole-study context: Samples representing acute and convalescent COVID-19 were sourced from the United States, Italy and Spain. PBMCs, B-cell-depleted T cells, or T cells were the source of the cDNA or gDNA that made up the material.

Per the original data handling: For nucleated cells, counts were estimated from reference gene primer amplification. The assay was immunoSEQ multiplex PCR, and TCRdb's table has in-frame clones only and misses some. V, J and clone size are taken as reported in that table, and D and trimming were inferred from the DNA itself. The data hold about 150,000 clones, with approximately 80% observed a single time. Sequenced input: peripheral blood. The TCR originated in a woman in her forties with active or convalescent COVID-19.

The CDR3 sequence: CASSYSPTGSSYGYTF. In DNA, the CDR3 is TGTGCCAGCAGTTACTCGCCGACAGGCTCCTCCTATGGCTACACCTTC. The chain uses TRBV6-5 and TRBJ1-2, with D possibly being TRBD1 (6 bases). The CDR3 sequence is 16 residues long. V was shortened by 0 bases and J by 4 bases, with 15 bases between the two germline ends. Germline V gene sequence: CDR1 MNHEY, CDR2 SVGAGI.